Detailed here is one T cell receptor (beta chain). The CDR3 contains 14 residues. Germline CDR1 reads SGHAT; CDR2 reads FQNNGV. J gave up 2 bases and V 4 bases, and 2 bases lay outside the gene matches. Sequencing was performed with immunoSEQ multiplex PCR; in TCRdb, only in-frame clones are kept and a portion is missing. The top ten clones hold roughly 2.4% of a sample with about 60,000 clones, about nine tenths of them seen once. This sample was included in a study of blood T cell repertoires in COVID-19. Study information: Material from acute and convalescent COVID-19 was sourced from the United States, Italy and Spain.

Sequencing was carried out using peripheral blood. V is TRBV11-2 and J is TRBJ1-5; 7 positions agree with TRBD1. The source is a man aged 55-75 years with acute or convalescent COVID-19. This CDR3 is CASSSTGGNQPQHF. CDR3 sequence (DNA): TGTGCCAGCAGCTCCACAGGGGGCAATCAGCCCCAGCATTTT.